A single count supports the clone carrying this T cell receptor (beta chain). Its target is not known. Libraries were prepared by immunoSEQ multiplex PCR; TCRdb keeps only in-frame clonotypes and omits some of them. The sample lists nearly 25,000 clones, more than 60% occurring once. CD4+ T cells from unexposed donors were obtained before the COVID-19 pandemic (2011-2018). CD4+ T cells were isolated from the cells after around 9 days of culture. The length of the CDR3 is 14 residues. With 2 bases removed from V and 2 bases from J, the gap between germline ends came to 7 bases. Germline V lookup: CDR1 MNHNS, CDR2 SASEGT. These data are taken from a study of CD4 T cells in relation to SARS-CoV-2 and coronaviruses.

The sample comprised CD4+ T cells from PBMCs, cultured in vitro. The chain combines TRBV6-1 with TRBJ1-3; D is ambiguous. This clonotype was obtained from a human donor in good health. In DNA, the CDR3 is TGTGCCAGCAGTGAATGGCGGGCTGGAAACACCATATATTTT. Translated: CASSEWRAGNTIYF.